The 25 T cell receptor beta chains reported below all come from one sample, sequenced in a study of OX40 agonist ivuxolimab in advanced cancers. TCRdb's copy holds only in-frame clones and misses some; the assay was immunoSEQ multiplex PCR. The repertoire holds about 50,000 clones, with around 87% as singletons. This sample comprised CD4+ or CD8+ T cells sorted from blood, obtained in a trial of the OX40 agonist ivuxolimab. These receptors all come from an adult with an advanced solid tumor such as melanoma, head and neck, liver or kidney cancer.

The chain joins TRBV19 to TRBJ1-2, with 7 bases that match TRBD1. J gave up 8 bases and V 0 bases, and 12 bases lay outside the gene matches. The CDR3 covers 16 residues. Germline assignment: CDR1 LNHDA and CDR2 SQIVND (reference sequence). The CDR3 DNA is TGTGCCAGTAGTATAGACCCCGACAGGGATCTCAGGGGCTACACCTTC. Its protein product is CASSIDPDRDLRGYTF. The variable domain in full, with the rest retrieved from reference TRBV19 and TRBJ1-2, is DGGITQSPKYLFRKEGQNVTLSCEQNLNHDAMYWYRQDPGQGLRLIYYSQIVNDFQKGDIAEGYSVSREKKESFPLTVTSAQKNPTAFYLCASSIDPDRDLRGYTFGSGTRLTVV.

The chain combines TRBV27 with TRBJ2-5, with D hard to call. CDR3 length: 16 amino acids. Trimming removed 5 bases at V and 2 bases at J, with 18 bases between. CDR1 and CDR2 from the germline V gene are MNHEY and SMNVEV (reference sequence). The CDR3, as DNA: TGTGCCAGCAGTCCACTCAACCTCGATCGGCAAGAGACCCAGTACTTC. As protein: CASSPLNLDRQETQYF.

This clone has a single count. J is TRBJ1-1 and V is TRBV29-1; 8 bases are a match to TRBD1. This CDR3 is 10 amino acids long. V was pared by 7 bases and J by 11 bases, with 6 bases of the junction left unmatched. Germline loops: CDR1 SQVTM, CDR2 ANQGSEA. CDR3: CSAWTGLAFF. CDR3 coding DNA: TGCAGCGCTTGGACAGGGTTGGCTTTCTTT.

The V call is TRBV18, the J call TRBJ2-5; 10 bases match TRBD1. Losses at the gene ends were 4 bases for V and 1 base for J; bases not matched to a gene: 3. Germline CDR1 is KGHSH and CDR2 is LQKENI. The length of the CDR3 is 15 residues. CDR3 DNA sequence: TGTGCCAGCTCACGGGGACAGGGGTTCCAAGAGACCCAGTACTTC. It translates to CASSRGQGFQETQYF.

Of note for this clone: A junction end diverges from the germline sequence, so it may reflect a read error. The chain links TRBV6-6 to TRBJ1-2; 10 bases line up with TRBD1. CDR3 size: 11 residues. The V gene's germline CDR1 is MNHNY and CDR2 SVGAGI (reference sequence). This CDR3 reads CASSAGQGTYF. CDR3 in DNA: TGTGCCAGCAGTGCGGGACAGGGGACTTACTTC.

The J gene is TRBJ2-5, the V gene TRBV21-1; the table calls TRBD1, which could not be checked here. TRBV21-1 is a listed pseudogene. This CDR3 is 15 amino acids long. DNA of the CDR3: TGTGCCAGCAAATATCGAGACAGGGGGAAAGAGACCCAGTACTTC. It encodes CASKYRDRGKETQYF.

V usage is TRBV7-3 and J usage is TRBJ2-1; D remains unclear. The CDR3 extends over 14 amino acids. V shed 0 bases and J shed 4 bases, with 7 bases lying between them. Looked up from germline, CDR1 is SGHTA and CDR2 is FQGTGA. The CDR3 reads CASSLTPRYNEQFF. The CDR3, as DNA: TGTGCCAGCAGCTTAACCCCGAGGTACAATGAGCAGTTCTTC.

V usage is TRBV30 and J usage is TRBJ1-1; tentative D call: TRBD1 (5 bases). Per germline, CDR1 GTSNPN and CDR2 SVGIG (reference sequence). V was shortened by 2 bases and J by 3 bases, with 10 bases between the two germline ends. The CDR3 runs 13 residues. This chain's CDR3 is CAWSRGLYTEAFF. The CDR3 DNA is TGTGCCTGGAGTAGGGGTTTGTACACTGAAGCTTTCTTT.

The V call is TRBV2, the J call TRBJ1-3; TRBD1 is a possible D gene (5 bases). The CDR3 totals 19 residues. Germline V gene lookup returns CDR1 SNHLY and CDR2 FYNNEI. V was shortened by 4 bases and J by 0 bases, with 22 bases between the two germline ends. CDR3 residues: CASSVRDSPASLSGNTIYF. The DNA of the CDR3 is TGTGCCAGCAGTGTACGGGACTCCCCAGCCTCTCTCTCTGGAAACACCATATATTTT.

V gene TRBV11-2 combines with J gene TRBJ2-2; D not resolved. V was clipped by 5 bases and J by 3 bases, with 13 bases between them. There are 15 residues in the CDR3. The germline gives CDR1 SGHAT, CDR2 FQNNGV. The CDR3 region is CASSLLSRYTGELFF. CDR3 coding DNA: TGTGCCAGCAGCCTACTATCTAGGTACACCGGGGAGCTGTTTTTT.

The rearrangement joins TRBV10-1 to TRBJ2-3; D ambiguous. The CDR3 contains 12 residues. V was cut by 6 bases and J by 2 bases, with 6 bases left in between. CDR1 WNHNN and CDR2 SYGVQD come from the germline V gene (reference sequence). CDR3: CASRGVTDTQYF. In DNA form, the CDR3 reads TGCGCCAGCAGAGGAGTCACAGATACGCAGTATTTT.

This chain joins TRBV11-3 and TRBJ2-5; perhaps D is TRBD1 or TRBD2 (5 bases each). The CDR3 loop spans 13 amino acids. Germline CDR1 and CDR2: SGHNT and YENEEA. V lost 4 bases and J lost 5, with 11 bases in between. Here the CDR3 DNA reads TGTGCCAGCAGCTCTAATTGGGGGGAGACCCAGTACTTC. Protein: CASSSNWGETQYF.

This clone has just one count. This rearrangement joins TRBV2 to TRBJ1-4; possibly TRBD1 for D (6 bases). CDR1 SNHLY and CDR2 FYNNEI come from the germline V gene. The CDR3 has 12 residues. Trimming stripped 6 bases from V and 10 bases from J, with 12 bases between. The CDR3 region has the DNA TGTGCCAGCAGAGGGGGGGCTGGAAAACTGTTTTTT. Residues: CASRGGAGKLFF.

This clone was recorded only once. The rearrangement uses TRBV29-1 and TRBJ2-1; D is uncertain. Trimming stripped 6 bases from V and 3 bases from J, with 12 bases between. The CDR3 runs 13 residues. Per germline, CDR1 SQVTM and CDR2 ANQGSEA. The CDR3 DNA sequence: TGCAGCGTCATAATTGGCAGCTACAATGAGCAGTTCTTC. Amino acids: CSVIIGSYNEQFF.

The chain joins TRBV7-9 to TRBJ1-1; D gene uncertain. This CDR3 spans 12 amino acids. The germline V and J ends were trimmed by 5 bases and 2 bases, with 6 bases remaining between them. The V gene's germline CDR1 is SEHNR and CDR2 FQNEAQ (reference sequence). CDR3 sequence reads: CASSPLNTEAFF. In DNA, the CDR3 is TGTGCCAGCAGCCCTCTTAACACTGAAGCTTTCTTT. Together with reference TRBV7-9 and TRBJ1-1, the CDR3 gives the full variable domain: DTGVSQNPRHKITKRGQNVTFRCDPISEHNRLYWYRQTLGQGPEFLTYFQNEAQLEKSRLLSDRFSAERPKGSFSTLEIQRTEQGDSAMYLCASSPLNTEAFFGQGTRLTVV.

This rearrangement joins TRBV5-1 to TRBJ1-4, with 7 bases fitting TRBD1. Germline V gene data show CDR1 as SGHRS and CDR2 as YFSETQ. Trimming cost V 4 bases and J 1 base; bases outside gene matches: 4. The CDR3 has 15 amino acids. The DNA for the CDR3 is TGCGCCAGCAGCCGCACAGGGGAAACTAATGAAAAACTGTTTTTT. It translates to CASSRTGETNEKLFF.

The J gene is TRBJ2-3, the V gene TRBV7-2; no reliable D call. Trimming shortened V by 5 bases and J by 2 bases, and 11 bases separated the two germline ends. Germline V lookup: CDR1 SGHTA, CDR2 FQGNSA. CDR3 length: 14 residues. CDR3 nucleotides: TGTGCCAGCAGCAACCGCCCAGACACAGATACGCAGTATTTT. Translated, it gives CASSNRPDTDTQYF.

This clone is a singleton in its sample. The chain has TRBV2 and TRBJ2-3; 9 bases fit TRBD2. This CDR3 has 15 residues. Germline CDR1 and CDR2: SNHLY and FYNNEI. V shed 2 bases and J 2 bases; nucleotides not matched to a gene: 2. Here the CDR3 reads CASSERLAATDTQYF. The DNA for the CDR3 is TGTGCCAGCAGTGAAAGACTAGCGGCCACAGATACGCAGTATTTT.

The chain is built from TRBV4-2 and TRBJ1-2; D not resolved. In germline, CDR1 is LGHNA, CDR2 YNFKEQ. The V end lost 0 bases, the J end lost 7 bases, and 6 bases lay between the germline ends. The CDR3 loop spans 12 amino acids. CDR3 in amino acids: CASSQERVGYTF. CDR3 nucleotide sequence: TGTGCCAGCAGCCAAGAGCGCGTTGGCTACACCTTC.

This sequence joins TRBV7-6 and TRBJ1-1; 10 nucleotides line up with TRBD1. The J segment lost 1 base and the V segment lost 1 base, leaving 6 bases of the junction unmatched. Germline assignment: CDR1 SGHVS and CDR2 FNYEAQ. The CDR3 runs 17 residues. This chain's CDR3 is CASSLGGTGEKNTEAFF. The CDR3 nucleotides are TGTGCCAGCAGCTTAGGGGGGACAGGGGAAAAGAACACTGAAGCTTTCTTT.

This chain links TRBV2 with TRBJ2-3, with D possibly being TRBD1 (5 bases). The CDR3 extends over 16 amino acids. Trimming stripped 6 bases from V and 1 base from J, with 17 bases between. From germline, CDR1 is SNHLY and CDR2 FYNNEI. The CDR3, as DNA: TGTGCCAGCAGCGGCTTGAAGGGGCTGCGCACAGATACGCAGTATTTT. Translating it yields CASSGLKGLRTDTQYF.

J is TRBJ1-2 and V is TRBV7-2; a weak D match, TRBD1 (6 bases). Between the trimmed V and J ends, which lost 1 base and 4 bases, there was a span of 10 bases. CDR1 and CDR2 from the germline V gene are SGHTA and FQGNSA. This CDR3 contains 14 residues. The CDR3 bases are TGTGCCAGCAGCTTAGTGGGGGCGGGCTATGGCTACACCTTC. It specifies CASSLVGAGYGYTF.

The rearrangement uses TRBV27 and TRBJ2-3, with 13 bases fitting TRBD2. The CDR3 is 16 residues long. J gave up 5 bases and V 5 bases, and 7 bases lay outside the gene matches. Germline lookup yields CDR1 MNHEY and CDR2 SMNVEV (reference sequence). The CDR3 region has the DNA TGTGCCAGCAGTATAACTAGCGGGAGGGCTGGAGATACGCAGTATTTT. It codes for CASSITSGRAGDTQYF.

The chain links TRBV9 to TRBJ2-1, with 10 bases matching TRBD1. The length of the CDR3 is 17 residues. Per the germline V gene, CDR1 is SGDLS and CDR2 is YYNGEE. The V gene end was trimmed by 4 bases and the J gene end by 2 bases; junction bases not matched to a gene: 9. As DNA, the CDR3 is TGTGCCAGCAGCTCAGGACCGGGACAGGGGACCTACAATGAGCAGTTCTTC. Translation gives CASSSGPGQGTYNEQFF.

The chain recombines TRBV5-1 with TRBJ1-2; D is unclear. The CDR3 sequence is 14 residues long. Trimming stripped 1 base from V and 2 bases from J, with 9 bases between. In germline, CDR1 is SGHRS, CDR2 YFSETQ. CDR3 in DNA: TGCGCCAGCAGCTTGATGTCGGAGAACTATGGCTACACCTTC. Amino acids: CASSLMSENYGYTF.